The rows below give T cell receptor beta chains drawn from one sample of a study of T cell changes during pregnancy in multiple sclerosis. Libraries were prepared by immunoSEQ multiplex PCR; TCRdb keeps only in-frame clonotypes and omits some of them. The top ten hold 2% to 2.5% of the sample, which has 75,000 to 100,000 clones, roughly 92% seen once. The material was peripheral blood, obtained after pregnancy. All receptors come from a female donor with multiple sclerosis, enrolled in a pregnancy study. Each CDR3 is given with its conserved first and last residue. The D gene is left open where the match is weak. Expanded clones get a size class; other rows say once, few or many, or leave the size out.

size: .; J: TRBJ2-5; D: TRBD2; V: TRBV5-1; DNA: TGCGCCAGCAGCCCCCTAGCGGGACGCGGTGAGACCCAGTACTTC; CDR3: CASSPLAGRGETQYF
size: once; J: TRBJ1-6; D: .; V: TRBV5-1; DNA: TGCGCCAGCAGCTTGGAGGCAGGCGTAAATTCACCCCTCCACTTT; CDR3: CASSLEAGVNSPLHF
size: .; J: TRBJ1-5; D: .; V: TRBV6-5; DNA: TGTGCCAGCAGTCTAAGGTATGATGGGGCTCAGCCCCAGCATTTT; CDR3: CASSLRYDGAQPQHF
size: .; J: TRBJ1-4; D: TRBD1; V: TRBV6-5; DNA: TGTGCCAGCAGCCGGGACAGGGGGAGTGAAAAACTGTTTTTT; CDR3: CASSRDRGSEKLFF
size: .; J: TRBJ2-5; D: .; V: TRBV9; DNA: TGTGCCAGCAGCGTAGGGGCAGGCTCTCAGACCCAGTACTTC; CDR3: CASSVGAGSQTQYF
size: once; J: TRBJ2-7; D: .; V: TRBV2; DNA: TGTGCCAGCAGGGGGAAGGGGTACGAGCAGTACTTC; CDR3: CASRGKGYEQYF
size: .; J: TRBJ1-5; D: .; V: TRBV7-9; DNA: TGTGCCAGCAGCATTGAGGTCGGGGAAAGCAATCAGCCCCAGCATTTT; CDR3: CASSIEVGESNQPQHF
size: .; J: TRBJ2-3; D: TRBD2; V: TRBV5-6; DNA: TGTGCCAGCAGCCCTAGCGGGAGGGCATCGGGAGATACGCAGTATTTT; CDR3: CASSPSGRASGDTQYF
size: .; J: TRBJ2-3; D: .; V: TRBV25-1; DNA: TGTGCCAGCAGTGATTCTGAGGGAACAGATACGCAGTATTTT; CDR3: CASSDSEGTDTQYF
size: .; J: TRBJ2-1; D: TRBD1; V: TRBV9; DNA: TGTGCCAGCAGCGTAGGGGGACAGCTCAATGAGCAGTTCTTC; CDR3: CASSVGGQLNEQFF
size: .; J: TRBJ1-4; D: .; V: TRBV18; DNA: TGTGCCAGCTCACCGTTTTACGCGGGGAGTGGGGACGAAGGCACTAATGAAAAACTGTTTTTT; CDR3: CASSPFYAGSGDEGTNEKLFF
size: .; J: TRBJ1-1; D: .; V: TRBV30; DNA: TGTGCCTGGAGTGTACCTGGGAGGGGAACTGAAGCTTTCTTT; CDR3: CAWSVPGRGTEAFF
size: .; J: TRBJ2-1; D: .; V: TRBV7-3; DNA: TGTGCCAGCAGCTTACATCAGGGTAACAATGAGCAGTTCTTC; CDR3: CASSLHQGNNEQFF
size: .; J: TRBJ2-1; D: TRBD2; V: TRBV11-2; DNA: TGTGCCAGCAGCTATAGCGGGAGTACCCGCAATGAGCAGTTCTTC; CDR3: CASSYSGSTRNEQFF
size: .; J: TRBJ2-1; D: TRBD2; V: TRBV5-1; DNA: TGCGCCAGCAGCCCGGGACTAGCGGGATCGGATGAGCAGTTCTTC; CDR3: CASSPGLAGSDEQFF
size: .; J: TRBJ2-2; D: .; V: TRBV13; DNA: TGTGCCAGCACGATAATAACGGGAGAGGTCACCGGGGAGCTGTTTTTT; CDR3: CASTIITGEVTGELFF
size: .; J: TRBJ2-3; D: TRBD1; V: TRBV5-1; DNA: TGCGCCAGCAGCAGTGGGACAGGGGCCTCGGGGGGTACGCAGTATTTT; CDR3: CASSSGTGASGGTQYF
size: .; J: TRBJ2-1; D: TRBD2; V: TRBV19; DNA: TGTGCCAGTAGCAGGACTAGCGGAGGATACAATGAGCAGTTCTTC; CDR3: CASSRTSGGYNEQFF
size: .; J: TRBJ2-1; D: TRBD1; V: TRBV2; DNA: TGTGCCACTTCTACAGGGGGCAGTGAGCAGTTCTTC; CDR3: CATSTGGSEQFF
size: .; J: TRBJ2-6; D: .; V: TRBV15; DNA: TGTGCCACCAGCAGCCCAGGGGGGTCCTCCGGCCTTTCTGGGGCCAACGTCCTGACTTTC; CDR3: CATSSPGGSSGLSGANVLTF
size: .; J: TRBJ2-3; D: TRBD2; V: TRBV2; DNA: TGTGCCAGCAGCTTTGGGACTAGCGGGATAGAGGCAGATACGCAGTATTTT; CDR3: CASSFGTSGIEADTQYF
size: .; J: TRBJ2-5; D: .; V: TRBV9; DNA: TGTGCCAGCAGCGCCCGACCAGGGGGGCCGGAGACCCAGTACTTC; CDR3: CASSARPGGPETQYF
size: .; J: TRBJ1-6; D: .; V: TRBV6-5; DNA: TGTGCCAGCAGTTACAAGGGGCCGCGTGATTCACCCCTCCACTTT; CDR3: CASSYKGPRDSPLHF
size: .; J: TRBJ1-1; D: TRBD1; V: TRBV7-2; DNA: TGTGCCAGCAGCTGGGACAGGGGTGAAGCTTTCTTT; CDR3: CASSWDRGEAFF
size: .; J: TRBJ1-1; D: TRBD1; V: TRBV19; DNA: TGTGCCAGTAGTAGCCGACAGGGGATTCACACTGAAGCTTTCTTT; CDR3: CASSSRQGIHTEAFF
size: .; J: TRBJ1-5; D: .; V: TRBV5-4; DNA: TGTGCCAGCAGCTTGGGGTCTTCCGGGGGTGGGAATCAGCCCCAGCATTTT; CDR3: CASSLGSSGGGNQPQHF
size: .; J: TRBJ2-3; D: .; V: TRBV2; DNA: TGTGCCAGCAAGAGGACTTTCACAGATACGCAGTATTTT; CDR3: CASKRTFTDTQYF
size: .; J: TRBJ1-4; D: .; V: TRBV5-1; DNA: TGCGCCAGCAGCTATCACACGACTCAGGGGCGTTGGGAAAAACTGTTTTTT; CDR3: CASSYHTTQGRWEKLFF
size: .; J: TRBJ2-3; D: .; V: TRBV6-1; DNA: TGTGCCAGCCGCGGGTTGACACCCAGCACAGATACGCAGTATTTT; CDR3: CASRGLTPSTDTQYF
size: .; J: TRBJ2-7; D: .; V: TRBV7-8; DNA: TGTGCCAGCAGCTTAATTTCACGGGGGTTGAGCTCCTACGAGCAGTACTTC; CDR3: CASSLISRGLSSYEQYF
size: few; J: TRBJ1-5; D: .; V: TRBV6-6; DNA: TGTGCCAGCAGCCGCCGGGATCAGCCCCAGCATTTT; CDR3: CASSRRDQPQHF
size: few; J: TRBJ1-4; D: TRBD1; V: TRBV27; DNA: TGTGCCAGCAGTTTCCTTAGGACAGGGGGAGTCGAAAAACTGTTTTTT; CDR3: CASSFLRTGGVEKLFF
size: .; J: TRBJ2-2; D: TRBD2; V: TRBV4-1; DNA: TGCGCCAGCAGCCAGGGACTAAGCACCGGGGAGCTGTTTTTT; CDR3: CASSQGLSTGELFF
size: .; J: TRBJ1-2; D: TRBD1; V: TRBV5-4; DNA: TGTGCCAGCAGCATAGACAGGGCGGAAAACTATGGCTACACCTTC; CDR3: CASSIDRAENYGYTF
size: .; J: TRBJ1-2; D: .; V: TRBV18; DNA: TGTGCCAGCCGCGGGACTGACTATGGCTACACCTTC; CDR3: CASRGTDYGYTF
size: .; J: TRBJ2-5; D: TRBD1; V: TRBV9; DNA: TGTGCCAGCAGCGTCCGACAGGGGTCAGAGACCCAGTACTTC; CDR3: CASSVRQGSETQYF
size: .; J: TRBJ2-7; D: TRBD1; V: TRBV27; DNA: TGTGCCAGCAGTTTCTCCCCGGGACAGACCTACGAGCAGTACTTC; CDR3: CASSFSPGQTYEQYF
size: .; J: TRBJ1-3; D: TRBD1; V: TRBV18; DNA: TGTGCCAGCTCACCAAGTGGACGACAGGGACCTGGAAACACCATATATTTT; CDR3: CASSPSGRQGPGNTIYF
size: .; J: TRBJ2-1; D: .; V: TRBV5-4; DNA: TGTGCCAGCAGCTTTGGGGGGAGGTCCCTTTACAATGAGCAGTTCTTC; CDR3: CASSFGGRSLYNEQFF
size: .; J: TRBJ1-2; D: .; V: TRBV19; DNA: TGTGCCAGTATCGGCCGCGAGGGAGACGGCTACACCTTC; CDR3: CASIGREGDGYTF
size: .; J: TRBJ2-3; D: TRBD1; V: TRBV19; DNA: TGTGCCAGCAGGGGGCCACCGGCAGATACGCAGTATTTT; CDR3: CASRGPPADTQYF
size: .; J: TRBJ2-7; D: .; V: TRBV5-1; DNA: TGCGCCAGCAGCTTGGTTTGGAGCTCCTACGAGCAGTACTTC; CDR3: CASSLVWSSYEQYF
size: .; J: TRBJ1-2; D: .; V: TRBV30; DNA: TGTGCCTGGAGTGTACGAGAGGGAGGGTATGGCTACACCTTC; CDR3: CAWSVREGGYGYTF
size: .; J: TRBJ1-2; D: .; V: TRBV30; DNA: TGTGCCTTATTCCAGGGTAACTATGGCTACACCTTC; CDR3: CALFQGNYGYTF
size: .; J: TRBJ2-2; D: .; V: TRBV7-3; DNA: TGTGCCAGCAGCTTGAATGGGGCAGGAAGGACCGGGGAGCTGTTTTTT; CDR3: CASSLNGAGRTGELFF
size: .; J: TRBJ2-5; D: .; V: TRBV5-4; DNA: TGTGCCAGCAGCTTGAGCCAGAACGGAGCCCAGTACTTC; CDR3: CASSLSQNGAQYF
size: once; J: TRBJ2-7; D: .; V: TRBV11-2; DNA: TGTGCCAGCAGCTTAGACAGATTCTACGAGCAGTACTTC; CDR3: CASSLDRFYEQYF
size: .; J: TRBJ2-5; D: TRBD2; V: TRBV7-2; DNA: TGTGCCAGCAGCTTTAGCGGGAGGGCCGGGGAGACCCAGTACTTC; CDR3: CASSFSGRAGETQYF
size: .; J: TRBJ1-3; D: .; V: TRBV5-1; DNA: TGCGCCAGCAGCTTGACAGGAAACACCATATATTTT; CDR3: CASSLTGNTIYF
size: .; J: TRBJ2-2; D: .; V: TRBV9; DNA: TGTGCCAGCAGCGCCCGACTGGACACCGGGGAGCTGTTTTTT; CDR3: CASSARLDTGELFF
size: .; J: TRBJ1-1; D: .; V: TRBV6-6; DNA: TGTGCCAGCAGCCTAAACCGACAGTACACTGAAGCTTTCTTT; CDR3: CASSLNRQYTEAFF
size: .; J: TRBJ1-2; D: TRBD1; V: TRBV6-4; DNA: TGTGCCAGCAGTCCGGAGACAGGGAACTATGGCTACACCTTC; CDR3: CASSPETGNYGYTF
size: .; J: TRBJ2-3; D: TRBD1; V: TRBV11-2; DNA: TGTGCCAGCAGCTTACAGGGACAGGGTAATGCAGATACGCAGTATTTT; CDR3: CASSLQGQGNADTQYF
size: once; J: TRBJ2-7; D: TRBD1; V: TRBV2; DNA: TGTGCCAGCAGGTCGACAGGGTACGAGCAGTACTTC; CDR3: CASRSTGYEQYF
size: .; J: TRBJ2-5; D: TRBD1; V: TRBV29-1; DNA: TGCAGCGTAGCACAGGGGGGCCGTCAAGAGACCCAGTACTTC; CDR3: CSVAQGGRQETQYF
size: once; J: TRBJ1-5; D: .; V: TRBV27; DNA: TGTGCCAGCAGTCCCTTTATGGCCGGGCAGCCCCAGCATTTT; CDR3: CASSPFMAGQPQHF
size: .; J: TRBJ2-3; D: TRBD1; V: TRBV7-9; DNA: TGTGCCGTACTACAGGGGGCGACCACAGATACGCAGTATTTT; CDR3: CAVLQGATTDTQYF
size: .; J: TRBJ2-5; D: TRBD1; V: TRBV5-1; DNA: TGCGCCAGCAGCCTGGTGGGACAGGGAAAAGAGACCCAGTACTTC; CDR3: CASSLVGQGKETQYF
size: .; J: TRBJ2-5; D: .; V: TRBV13; DNA: TGTGCCAGCAGCTTCGTTGAGACCCAGTACTTC; CDR3: CASSFVETQYF
size: once; J: TRBJ2-2; D: .; V: TRBV7-9; DNA: TGTGCCAGCAGCCCACGAGGCTCGGGGAGCGACACCGGGGAGCTGTTTTTT; CDR3: CASSPRGSGSDTGELFF